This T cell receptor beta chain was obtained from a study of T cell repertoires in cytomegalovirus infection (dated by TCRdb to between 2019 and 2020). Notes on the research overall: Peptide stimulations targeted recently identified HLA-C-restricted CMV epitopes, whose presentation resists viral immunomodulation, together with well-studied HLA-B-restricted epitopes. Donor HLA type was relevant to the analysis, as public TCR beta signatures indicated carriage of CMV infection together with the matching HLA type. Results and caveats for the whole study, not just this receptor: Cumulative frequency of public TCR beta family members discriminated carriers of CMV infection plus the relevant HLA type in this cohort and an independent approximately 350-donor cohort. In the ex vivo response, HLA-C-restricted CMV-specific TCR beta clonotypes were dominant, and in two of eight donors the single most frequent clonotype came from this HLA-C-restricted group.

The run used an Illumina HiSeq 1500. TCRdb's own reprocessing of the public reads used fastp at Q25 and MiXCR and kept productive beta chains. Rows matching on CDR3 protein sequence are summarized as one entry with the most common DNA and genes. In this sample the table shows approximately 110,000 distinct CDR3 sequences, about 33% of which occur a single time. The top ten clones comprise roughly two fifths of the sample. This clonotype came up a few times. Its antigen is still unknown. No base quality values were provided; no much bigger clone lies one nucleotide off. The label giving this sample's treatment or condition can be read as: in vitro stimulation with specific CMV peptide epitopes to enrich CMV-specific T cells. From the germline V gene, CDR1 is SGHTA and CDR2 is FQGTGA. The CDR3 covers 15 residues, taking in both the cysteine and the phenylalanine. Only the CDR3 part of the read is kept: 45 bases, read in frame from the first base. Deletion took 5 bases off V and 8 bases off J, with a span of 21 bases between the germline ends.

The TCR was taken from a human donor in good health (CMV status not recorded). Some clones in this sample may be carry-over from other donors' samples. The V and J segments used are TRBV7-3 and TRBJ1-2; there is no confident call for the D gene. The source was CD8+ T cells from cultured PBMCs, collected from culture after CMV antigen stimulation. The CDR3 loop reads CASSPNPGDHAGYTF. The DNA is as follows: TGTGCCAGCAGCCCCAACCCGGGAGACCACGCGGGCTACACCTTC.